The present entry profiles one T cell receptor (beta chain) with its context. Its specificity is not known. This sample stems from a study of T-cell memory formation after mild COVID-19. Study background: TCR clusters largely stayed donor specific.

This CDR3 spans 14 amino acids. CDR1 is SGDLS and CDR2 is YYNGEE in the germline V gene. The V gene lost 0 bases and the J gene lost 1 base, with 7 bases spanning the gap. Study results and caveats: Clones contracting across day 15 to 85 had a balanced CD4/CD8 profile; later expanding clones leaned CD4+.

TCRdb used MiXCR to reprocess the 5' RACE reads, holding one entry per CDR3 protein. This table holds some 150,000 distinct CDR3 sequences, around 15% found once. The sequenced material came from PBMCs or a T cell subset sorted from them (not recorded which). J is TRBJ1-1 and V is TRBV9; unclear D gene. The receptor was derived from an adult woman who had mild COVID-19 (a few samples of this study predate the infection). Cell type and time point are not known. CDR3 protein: CASSVGYGNTEAFF. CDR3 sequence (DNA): TGTGCCAGCAGCGTAGGGTACGGGAACACTGAAGCTTTCTTT.